This entry describes one T cell receptor beta chain. The sample is drawn from a study of monozygotic twins with inflammatory bowel disease. Unfractionated whole blood yielded total RNA, and T cells were not sorted. With eight separate reactions per sample, the authors made cDNA. TCRdb reprocessed the 5' RACE reads and keeps a single row for each CDR3 protein, giving no DNA. The ten top clones account for about 2.3%, within a sample of 440,000 or so distinct CDR3 sequences. The CDR3 covers 13 residues. Germline-derived CDR1 and CDR2 are SGHRS and YFSETQ. The specimen was blood. The sequence came from a human donor with ulcerative colitis or Crohn's disease, or a healthy co-twin of an affected twin (not recorded which). The V and J genes are TRBV5-1 and TRBJ1-1; checking the TCRdb D call of TRBD1 is not possible without DNA. CDR3 amino acids: CASFRTGATEAFF.